These 30 T cell receptor beta chains were all obtained from the same sample, sequenced in a study of preoperative IRX-2 immunotherapy in early breast cancer. Profiling relied on immunoSEQ multiplex PCR, and the TCRdb table lists in-frame clones only, not all of them. The sample comprises around 35,000 clones, more than 90% of which are singletons, and under 8% rests with the top ten. Treatment of the sample: preoperative locoregional IRX-2 cytokine immunotherapy. The sample was gathered from a patient treated with IRX-2 immunotherapy. All receptors come from a human donor with breast cancer.

The V and J genes are TRBV5-1 and TRBJ2-5, with TRBD2 matching over 7 bases. Germline V CDR1 and CDR2: SGHRS, YFSETQ. The CDR3 has 16 residues. The V gene end was trimmed by 0 bases and the J gene end by 3 bases; junction bases not matched to a gene: 8. The CDR3 protein is CASSLVVMAGEETQYF. For the CDR3, the DNA is TGCGCCAGCAGCTTGGTGGTTATGGCGGGAGAAGAGACCCAGTACTTC.

The V call is TRBV27, the J call TRBJ2-1; D remains ambiguous. The CDR3 totals 13 residues. Germline assignment: CDR1 MNHEY and CDR2 SMNVEV (reference sequence). V lost 4 bases and J lost 7, with 11 bases in between. The CDR3 DNA sequence: TGTGCCAGCAGTTCAAAGGTTATAAATGAGCAGTTCTTC. Translating gives CASSSKVINEQFF.

V gene TRBV5-1 combines with J gene TRBJ1-1; D is uncertain. Looked up from germline, CDR1 is SGHRS and CDR2 is YFSETQ. Trimming shortened V by 0 bases and J by 1 base, and 7 bases separated the two germline ends. This CDR3 is 14 amino acids long. CDR3 in amino acids: CASSLAAANTEAFF. CDR3 in DNA: TGCGCCAGCAGCTTGGCTGCCGCGAACACTGAAGCTTTCTTT.

The chain carries TRBV11-2 and TRBJ2-3, with 8 positions matching TRBD1. The CDR3 totals 13 residues. CDR1 SGHAT and CDR2 FQNNGV come from the germline V gene. With V trimmed by 6 bases and J by 12 bases, 11 bases remained unmatched. The CDR3 DNA is TGTGCCAGCAGTTACGCTAGAGGACAGGGACAGTATTTT. The encoded protein is CASSYARGQGQYF.

The chain has TRBV13 and TRBJ2-1, with 11 bases fitting TRBD2. Germline-derived CDR1 and CDR2 are PRHDT and FYEKMQ (reference sequence). The CDR3 consists of 15 residues. V shed 5 bases and J 6 bases; nucleotides not matched to a gene: 6. The CDR3 bases are TGTGCCAGCAGCCCCCCGGGACTAGCGGTCAATGAGCAGTTCTTC. Its protein product is CASSPPGLAVNEQFF. Filled out from reference TRBV13 and TRBJ2-1, the complete variable domain reads AAGVIQSPRHLIKEKRETATLKCYPIPRHDTVYWYQQGPGQDPQFLISFYEKMQSDKGSIPDRFSAQQFSDYHSELNMSSLELGDSALYFCASSPPGLAVNEQFFGPGTRLTVL.

This clone was counted once. V is TRBV7-9 and J is TRBJ1-2, with 9 bases aligning to TRBD1. Trimming at V came to 5 bases and at J to 3 bases, leaving 4 bases not matched to a gene. The germline CDR1 and CDR2 sequences are SEHNR and FQNEAQ (reference sequence). This CDR3 spans 14 amino acids. For the CDR3, the DNA is TGTGCCAGCAGCCTGGGACAGGGAGACTATGGCTACACCTTC. It encodes CASSLGQGDYGYTF.

The gene calls are TRBV6-5 and TRBJ2-7, with 7 bases fitting TRBD1. CDR3 size: 15 residues. The trim removed 4 bases at V and 3 bases at J, leaving 9 bases unmatched. Looked up from germline, CDR1 is MNHEY and CDR2 is SVGAGI. This chain's CDR3 is CASSSVGTDYYEQYF. CDR3 bases: TGTGCCAGCAGTTCGGTGGGGACAGACTACTACGAGCAGTACTTC.

The chain recombines TRBV28 with TRBJ1-5, with 10 bases aligning to TRBD1. The ends lost 4 bases at V and 7 bases at J; junction bases unmatched: 10. In germline, CDR1 is MDHEN, CDR2 SYDVKM. CDR3 length: 16 amino acids. The CDR3 loop reads CASSWDRDRGSQPQHF. CDR3 DNA sequence: TGTGCCAGCAGTTGGGACCGGGACAGGGGCAGCCAGCCCCAGCATTTT.

This clone has a single count. J is TRBJ1-5 and V is TRBV30, with D unclear. Germline loops: CDR1 GTSNPN, CDR2 SVGIG (reference sequence). The CDR3 loop spans 13 amino acids. Trimming left V 1 base short and J 4 bases short, with 8 bases between. CDR3: CAWSEDGNQPQHF. The CDR3 region has the DNA TGTGCCTGGAGTGAGGATGGGAATCAGCCCCAGCATTTT.

The CDR3 DNA sequence: TGCGCCAGCAGCTTTGGCCAGGGGGCGAGGGAGACCCAGTACTTC. Translated: CASSFGQGARETQYF. The J gene is TRBJ2-5, the V gene TRBV5-1; 8 bases agree with TRBD1. V trimming: 2 bases; J trimming: 5 bases; junction bases outside the gene matches: 8. The germline gives CDR1 SGHRS, CDR2 YFSETQ. The CDR3 has 15 amino acids.

This chain links TRBV7-2 with TRBJ1-1; D is perhaps TRBD1 (5 bases). The CDR3 consists of 16 residues. Looked up from germline, CDR1 is SGHTA and CDR2 is FQGNSA. Trimming removed 2 bases at V and 1 base at J, with 14 bases between. CDR3 sequence (DNA): TGTGCCAGCAGCTTATACCCGGGGGTCGGGAACACTGAAGCTTTCTTT. Amino acids: CASSLYPGVGNTEAFF.

This chain connects TRBV19 to TRBJ2-1, with D perhaps TRBD2 (6 bases). Trimming took off 8 bases at V and 3 bases at J, with 14 bases between the two ends. Germline CDR1 LNHDA, CDR2 SQIVND (reference sequence). The CDR3 consists of 14 residues. The CDR3 nucleotides read TGTGCCAGTTCAAAACGGGGAGGCTACAATGAGCAGTTCTTC. This sequence encodes CASSKRGGYNEQFF.

This clone appeared a single time. This rearrangement joins TRBV11-2 to TRBJ1-3; 7 nucleotides match TRBD1. The CDR3 consists of 17 residues. Germline CDR1 and CDR2: SGHAT and FQNNGV. V lost 3 bases and J lost 7; bases outside the gene matches: 15. In nucleotides, the CDR3 is TGTGCCAGCAGCTTGCGCCCCACAGGGGCGCTGGGGAACACCATATATTTT. Translation: CASSLRPTGALGNTIYF.

There are a few counts of this clone. This sequence joins TRBV20-1 and TRBJ1-2, with D perhaps matching TRBD1 (5 bases). The CDR3 sequence is 11 residues long. Trimming shortened V by 7 bases and J by 2 bases, and 8 bases separated the two germline ends. The germline V gene has CDR1 DFQATT and CDR2 SNEGSKA (reference sequence). The CDR3 region is CSVPGNYGYTF. CDR3 in DNA: TGCAGTGTACCAGGGAACTATGGCTACACCTTC.

The chain couples TRBV18 to TRBJ2-3, with D hard to call. Germline assignment: CDR1 KGHSH and CDR2 LQKENI. Deletions cut 2 bases from V and 3 bases from J, with 9 bases between. This CDR3 spans 14 amino acids. CDR3 in amino acids: CASSPVRSTDTQYF. CDR3 DNA sequence: TGTGCCAGCTCACCAGTTAGGAGTACAGATACGCAGTATTTT.

The rearrangement links TRBV29-1 to TRBJ1-2, with 7 bases matching TRBD1. V shed 1 base and J 5 bases; nucleotides not matched to a gene: 7. The CDR3 totals 14 residues. The germline gives CDR1 SQVTM, CDR2 ANQGSEA. As DNA, the CDR3 is TGCAGCGTTGAAGTCGGGGGGACAGTATATGGCTACACCTTC. It is translated as CSVEVGGTVYGYTF.

The chain combines TRBV4-1 with TRBJ1-2; 7 bases match TRBD1. The CDR3 contains 14 residues. Per the germline V gene, CDR1 is MGHRA and CDR2 is YSYEKL. J was trimmed by 4 bases and V by 5 bases; bases with no gene match: 7. CDR3 nucleotides: TGCGCCAGCAGCGAACAGGGGCGAGGCTATGGCTACACCTTC. The encoded protein is CASSEQGRGYGYTF.

The CDR3 loop reads CASKNTGSGYGYTF. The CDR3 DNA is TGTGCCAGTAAGAATACAGGGTCTGGCTATGGCTACACCTTC. This chain uses TRBV19 with TRBJ1-2; perhaps TRBD1 as D (6 bases). Looked up from germline, CDR1 is LNHDA and CDR2 is SQIVND (reference sequence). Trimming cost V 7 bases and J 4 bases, with 16 bases left between them. This CDR3 region has 14 residues. Full variable domain (outside the CDR3, taken from reference TRBV19 and TRBJ1-2): DGGITQSPKYLFRKEGQNVTLSCEQNLNHDAMYWYRQDPGQGLRLIYYSQIVNDFQKGDIAEGYSVSREKKESFPLTVTSAQKNPTAFYLCASKNTGSGYGYTFGSGTRLTVV.

V gene TRBV7-3 combines with J gene TRBJ2-1; 9 nucleotides align to TRBD2. V shed 3 bases and J 7 bases; nucleotides not matched to a gene: 7. The germline V gene encodes CDR1 SGHTA and CDR2 FQGTGA. The CDR3 runs to 15 residues. The CDR3 region is CASSFLAGVSNEQFF. The CDR3 DNA reads as TGTGCCAGCAGCTTCTTAGCGGGAGTGAGTAATGAGCAGTTCTTC.

The chain carries TRBV18 and TRBJ1-5; 9 positions agree with TRBD1. This CDR3 contains 15 residues. Germline values: CDR1 KGHSH, CDR2 LQKENI. Germline trimming cut 3 bases from V and 8 bases from J; bases unmatched to any gene: 8. CDR3 nucleotides: TGTGCCAGCTCACCGAGGGGACAGGGCTTCGAGCCCCAGCATTTT. Translated: CASSPRGQGFEPQHF.

The chain has TRBV7-3 and TRBJ1-2; TRBD1 agrees at 8 bases. In germline, CDR1 is SGHTA, CDR2 FQGTGA. With 2 bases clipped from V and 6 bases from J, the junction kept 5 bases outside the gene matches. CDR3 length: 14 residues. CDR3 sequence reads: CASSLEAGGNGYTF. The DNA of the CDR3 is TGTGCCAGCAGCTTAGAGGCAGGGGGCAATGGCTACACCTTC.

This chain connects TRBV2 to TRBJ2-1; 7 bases are shared with TRBD2. Looked up from germline, CDR1 is SNHLY and CDR2 is FYNNEI. J gave up 0 bases and V 10 bases, and 9 bases lay outside the gene matches. The CDR3 is 15 amino acids. The DNA of the CDR3 is TGTGCCACCCTGACTAGCCCGAGCTCCTACAATGAGCAGTTCTTC. It encodes CATLTSPSSYNEQFF.

The CDR3 protein is CASSVGGRDSYEQYF. DNA for the CDR3: TGTGCCAGCAGCGTAGGCGGGAGGGACTCCTACGAGCAGTACTTC. This chain connects TRBV9 to TRBJ2-7; TRBD2 aligns across 9 bases. Trimming cost V 0 bases and J 0 bases; bases outside gene matches: 1. The CDR3 has 15 residues. Germline-derived CDR1 and CDR2 are SGDLS and YYNGEE.

V usage is TRBV9 and J usage is TRBJ2-1; 12 bases line up with TRBD2. Per the germline V gene, CDR1 is SGDLS and CDR2 is YYNGEE. Trimming removed 0 bases from V and 3 bases from J; junction bases left unmatched: 4. The CDR3 is 17 residues long. CDR3 in DNA: TGTGCCAGCAGCGTAGGAACTAGCGGGGGGAACTACAATGAGCAGTTCTTC. This sequence encodes CASSVGTSGGNYNEQFF.

The chain employs TRBV9 and TRBJ2-2; TRBD2 matches at 9 bases. Trimming cost V 3 bases and J 5 bases; bases outside gene matches: 2. This CDR3 contains 14 residues. Germline CDR1 is SGDLS and CDR2 is YYNGEE. CDR3 sequence (DNA): TGTGCCAGCAGCGGGACTAGCGTTACCGGGGAGCTGTTTTTT. Its protein is CASSGTSVTGELFF.

This chain joins TRBV29-1 and TRBJ2-1, with 11 bases that match TRBD1. The V segment lost 5 bases and the J segment 9 bases; nucleotides outside the gene matches: 6. The CDR3 length is 13 residues. CDR1 and CDR2 from the germline V gene are SQVTM and ANQGSEA. The DNA of the CDR3 is TGCAGCGTTCTGGACAGGGGGCTTGGTGAGCAGTTCTTC. Protein sequence: CSVLDRGLGEQFF.

The rearrangement uses TRBV7-9 and TRBJ1-2; no definite D call. CDR3 length equals 15 residues. The germline V gene has CDR1 SEHNR and CDR2 FQNEAQ (reference sequence). The V and J ends lost 3 bases and 4 bases respectively, with 15 bases between them. CDR3: CASSLVQRPVYGYTF. CDR3 DNA: TGTGCCAGCAGCTTGGTGCAGCGGCCCGTCTATGGCTACACCTTC.

The V call is TRBV11-2, the J call TRBJ2-1, with unresolved D. V was pared by 1 base and J by 0 bases, with 4 bases between. The CDR3 covers 14 residues. Germline-derived CDR1 and CDR2 are SGHAT and FQNNGV. CDR3 bases: TGTGCCAGCAGCTTAGCACCCTCCTACAATGAGCAGTTCTTC. Translation gives CASSLAPSYNEQFF.

The chain couples TRBV7-3 to TRBJ1-1; 8 bases fit TRBD1. CDR3 length equals 13 residues. Germline CDR1 and CDR2: SGHTA and FQGTGA. J gave up 3 bases and V 5 bases, and 2 bases lay outside the gene matches. CDR3 residues: CASSAQGDTEAFF. CDR3 coding DNA: TGTGCCAGCAGCGCACAGGGGGACACTGAAGCTTTCTTT.

V gene TRBV6-5 combines with J gene TRBJ2-7; 9 bases are a match to TRBD1. This CDR3 is 14 amino acids long. V dropped 2 bases and J dropped 4; count of bases not matched to a gene: 3. From germline, CDR1 is MNHEY and CDR2 SVGAGI. CDR3 in amino acids: CASSYVTGGYEQYF. The CDR3 DNA follows: TGTGCCAGCAGTTACGTGACAGGGGGGTACGAGCAGTACTTC.